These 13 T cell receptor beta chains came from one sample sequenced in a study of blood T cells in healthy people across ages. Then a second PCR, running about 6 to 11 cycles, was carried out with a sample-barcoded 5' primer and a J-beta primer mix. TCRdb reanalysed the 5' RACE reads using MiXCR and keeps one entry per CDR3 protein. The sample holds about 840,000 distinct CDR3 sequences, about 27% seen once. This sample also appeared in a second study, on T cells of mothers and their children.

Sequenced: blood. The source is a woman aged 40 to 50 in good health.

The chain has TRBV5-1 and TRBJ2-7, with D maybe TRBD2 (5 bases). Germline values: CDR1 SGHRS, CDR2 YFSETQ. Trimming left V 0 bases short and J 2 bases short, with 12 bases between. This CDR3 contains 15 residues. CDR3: CASSLEQTGTYEQYF. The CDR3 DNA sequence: TGCGCCAGCAGCTTGGAACAGACGGGGACCTACGAGCAGTACTTC.

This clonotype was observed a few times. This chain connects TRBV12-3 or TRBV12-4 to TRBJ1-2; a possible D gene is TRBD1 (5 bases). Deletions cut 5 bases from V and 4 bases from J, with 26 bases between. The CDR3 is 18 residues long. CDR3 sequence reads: CASSPIGTGSGRSYGYTF. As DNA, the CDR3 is TGTGCCAGCAGTCCCATTGGGACGGGCTCTGGGAGGTCCTATGGCTACACCTTC.

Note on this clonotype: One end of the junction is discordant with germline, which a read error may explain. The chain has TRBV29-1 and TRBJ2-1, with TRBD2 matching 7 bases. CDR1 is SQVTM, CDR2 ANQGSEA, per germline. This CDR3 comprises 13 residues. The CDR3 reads CSVDRRGGIEQVF. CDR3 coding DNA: TGCAGCGTTGACCGTAGGGGAGGGATTGAGCAGGTCTTC.

The CDR3 nucleotides read TGCAGTGCTAGAGAGGGGGGGCGGGGGGACACTGAAGCTTTCTTT. This sequence encodes CSAREGGRGDTEAFF. The chain links TRBV20-1 to TRBJ1-1, with D possibly TRBD1 on 6 matching bases. The germline gives CDR1 DFQATT, CDR2 SNEGSKA (reference sequence). V dropped 0 bases and J dropped 3 bases, with 14 bases sitting between them. This CDR3 is built from 15 residues.

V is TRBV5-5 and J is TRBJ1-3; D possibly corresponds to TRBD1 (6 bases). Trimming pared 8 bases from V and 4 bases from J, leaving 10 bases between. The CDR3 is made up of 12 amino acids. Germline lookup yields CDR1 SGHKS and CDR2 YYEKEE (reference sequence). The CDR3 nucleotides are TGTGCCAGTGGGACACACGGAAACACCATATATTTT. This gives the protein CASGTHGNTIYF.

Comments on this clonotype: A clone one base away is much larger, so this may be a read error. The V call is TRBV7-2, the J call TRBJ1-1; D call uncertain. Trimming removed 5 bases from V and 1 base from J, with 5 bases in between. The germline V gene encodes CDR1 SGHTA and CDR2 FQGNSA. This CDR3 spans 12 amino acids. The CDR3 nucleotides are TGTGCCAGCAGCCCGGCGAACACTGAAGCTTTCTTT. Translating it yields CASSPANTEAFF.

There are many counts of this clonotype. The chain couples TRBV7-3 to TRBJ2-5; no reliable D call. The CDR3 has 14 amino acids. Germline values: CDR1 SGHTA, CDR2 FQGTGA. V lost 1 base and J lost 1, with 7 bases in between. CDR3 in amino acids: CASSLMAGQETQYF. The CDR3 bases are TGTGCCAGCAGCTTAATGGCTGGCCAAGAGACCCAGTACTTC. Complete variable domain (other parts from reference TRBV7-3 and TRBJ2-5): GAGVSQTPSNKVTEKGKYVELRCDPISGHTALYWYRQSLGQGPEFLIYFQGTGAADDSGLPNDRFFAVRPEGSVSTLKIQRTERGDSAVYLCASSLMAGQETQYFGPGTRLLVL.

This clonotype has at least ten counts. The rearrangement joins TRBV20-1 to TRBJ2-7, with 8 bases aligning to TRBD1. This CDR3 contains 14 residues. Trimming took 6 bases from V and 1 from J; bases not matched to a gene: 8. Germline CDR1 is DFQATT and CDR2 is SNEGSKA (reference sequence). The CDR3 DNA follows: TGCAGTGCACACGATCGACAGGGGTCCTACGAGCAGTACTTC. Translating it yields CSAHDRQGSYEQYF.

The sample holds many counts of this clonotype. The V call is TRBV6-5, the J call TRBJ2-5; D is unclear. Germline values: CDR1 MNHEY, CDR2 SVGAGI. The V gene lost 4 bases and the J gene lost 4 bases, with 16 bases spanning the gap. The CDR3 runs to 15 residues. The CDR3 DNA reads TGTGCCAGCAGTTCCATGGGCTCAGCCGGAGAGACCCAGTACTTC. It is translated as CASSSMGSAGETQYF.

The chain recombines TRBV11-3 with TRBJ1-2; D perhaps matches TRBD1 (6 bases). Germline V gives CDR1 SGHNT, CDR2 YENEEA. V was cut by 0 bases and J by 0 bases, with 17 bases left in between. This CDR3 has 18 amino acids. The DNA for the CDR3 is TGTGCCAGCAGCTTAGACCGGGACACCACCGGGGCTAACTATGGCTACACCTTC. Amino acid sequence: CASSLDRDTTGANYGYTF.

The CDR3 DNA sequence: TGTGCCAGCAGCCCGCTGGGACTGATGAGCAATCAGCCCCAGCATTTT. Amino acid sequence: CASSPLGLMSNQPQHF. The V gene is TRBV7-6, the J gene TRBJ1-5, with D maybe TRBD1 (5 bases). Germline values: CDR1 SGHVS, CDR2 FNYEAQ. The CDR3 runs 16 residues. Trimming removed 5 bases at V and 1 base at J, with 15 bases between.

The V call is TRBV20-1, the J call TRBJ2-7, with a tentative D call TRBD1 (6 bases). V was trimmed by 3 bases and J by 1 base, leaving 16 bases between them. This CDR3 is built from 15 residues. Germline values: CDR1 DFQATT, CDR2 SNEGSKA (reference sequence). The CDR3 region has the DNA TGCAGTGCTAGCCTTCTTCCCGGACAGTCCTACGAGCAGTACTTC. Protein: CSASLLPGQSYEQYF.

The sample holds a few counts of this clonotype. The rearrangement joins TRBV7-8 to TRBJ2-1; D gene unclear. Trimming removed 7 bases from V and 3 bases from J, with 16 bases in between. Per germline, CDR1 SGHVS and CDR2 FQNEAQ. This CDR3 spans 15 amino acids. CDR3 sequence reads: CASTTQVPYYNEQFF. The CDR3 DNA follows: TGTGCCAGCACCACCCAGGTACCCTACTACAATGAGCAGTTCTTC. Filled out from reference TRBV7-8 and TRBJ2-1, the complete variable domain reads GAGVSQSPRYKVAKRGQDVALRCDPISGHVSLFWYQQALGQGPEFLTYFQNEAQLDKSGLPSDRFFAERPEGSVSTLKIQRTQQEDSAVYLCASTTQVPYYNEQFFGPGTRLTVL.